The 25 T cell receptor beta chains presented below share a single source sample, sequenced in a study of blood T cell repertoires in COVID-19. TCRdb keeps only in-frame clones here, not all; method: immunoSEQ multiplex PCR. The sample includes 220,000 or so clones, around 84% of them seen just once. Source material: peripheral blood. These receptors were collected from a woman aged 55-75 years who had recovered from COVID-19.

This chain links TRBV5-1 with TRBJ1-4, with TRBD1 matching over 12 bases. This CDR3 region has 14 residues. Germline V gene sequence: CDR1 SGHRS, CDR2 YFSETQ. Trimming cost V 6 bases and J 8 bases; bases outside gene matches: 5. The CDR3 loop is CASNSGQGAEKLFF. The CDR3 DNA reads TGCGCCAGCAACTCGGGACAGGGGGCGGAAAAACTGTTTTTT.

The chain joins TRBV29-1 to TRBJ2-7; D is ambiguous. The CDR3 runs to 13 residues. V gave up 5 bases and J gave up 2 bases, with 13 bases separating them. CDR1 and CDR2 from the germline V gene are SQVTM and ANQGSEA. The DNA of the CDR3 is TGCAGCGTTCGACAAAACCCCACCTACGAGCAGTACTTC. Amino acid sequence: CSVRQNPTYEQYF.

V gene TRBV18 combines with J gene TRBJ2-3; TRBD1 agrees at 7 bases. The trim removed 3 bases at V and 0 bases at J, leaving 3 bases unmatched. Germline-derived CDR1 and CDR2 are KGHSH and LQKENI. The CDR3 covers 15 residues. Here the CDR3 reads CASSPGQVSTDTQYF. CDR3 in DNA: TGTGCCAGCTCACCTGGACAGGTTAGCACAGATACGCAGTATTTT.

The V and J genes are TRBV10-2 and TRBJ2-1; 10 bases line up with TRBD2. Germline V gives CDR1 WSHSY, CDR2 SAAADI. V lost 2 bases and J lost 1; bases outside the gene matches: 5. The CDR3 is made up of 17 amino acids. CDR3 DNA: TGCGCCAGCAGTGAGAGAGCTAGCGGGGGATCCTACAATGAGCAGTTCTTC. As protein: CASSERASGGSYNEQFF.

Details on this clone: Distinct nucleotide sequences in the sample also encode this CDR3. The rearrangement uses TRBV3-1 (or the pseudogene TRBV3-2) and TRBJ1-2; 7 nucleotides agree with TRBD1. CDR1 and CDR2 (germline): LGHDT, YNNKEL (reference sequence). V lost 4 bases to trimming and J lost 4 bases; unmatched junction nucleotides: 0. CDR3 length: 12 residues. CDR3 DNA: TGTGCCAGCAGCCCAGGGGGCTATGGCTACACCTTC. Protein product: CASSPGGYGYTF.

The rearrangement links TRBV25-1 to TRBJ2-1, with D perhaps matching TRBD2 (6 bases). From germline, CDR1 is MGHDK and CDR2 SYGVNS. Trimming stripped 2 bases from V and 3 bases from J, with 14 bases between. CDR3 length: 16 amino acids. CDR3 sequence: CASSELRGTYYNEQFF. The CDR3 nucleotides read TGTGCCAGCAGTGAACTCCGGGGGACCTACTACAATGAGCAGTTCTTC.

The CDR3 protein is CASSVVRGQSPEAFF. CDR3 DNA sequence: TGTGCCAGCAGCGTAGTACGAGGACAGAGTCCTGAAGCTTTCTTT. The V and J genes are TRBV9 and TRBJ1-1; D is possibly TRBD1 (6 bases). V gave up 0 bases and J gave up 6 bases, with 15 bases separating them. Germline CDR1 is SGDLS and CDR2 is YYNGEE. This CDR3 has 15 amino acids. The entire variable domain, with the rest obtained from reference TRBV9 and TRBJ1-1, is as follows: DSGVTQTPKHLITATGQRVTLRCSPRSGDLSVYWYQQSLDQGLQFLIQYYNGEERAKGNILERFSAQQFPDLHSELNLSSLELGDSALYFCASSVVRGQSPEAFFGQGTRLTVV.

This clone occurred a few times. The chain uses TRBV5-1 and TRBJ2-5; D is possibly TRBD1 (5 bases). CDR1 is SGHRS and CDR2 is YFSETQ in the germline V gene. The CDR3 consists of 15 residues. The V gene lost 6 bases and the J gene lost 5 bases, with 20 bases spanning the gap. The CDR3 loop reads CASKEMGRSVETQYF. The CDR3 coding sequence is TGCGCCAGCAAGGAGATGGGGCGATCGGTGGAGACCCAGTACTTC.

The chain has TRBV12-5 and TRBJ2-1; 14 bases match TRBD2. CDR3 size: 21 residues. The germline gives CDR1 LGHNT, CDR2 FRNRAP. Germline trimming cut 0 bases from V and 5 bases from J; bases unmatched to any gene: 15. The CDR3 DNA is TGTGCTAGTGGTTTGGTTCACCTTAGACTAGCGGGGGGGCATTCGCACAATGAGCAGTTCTTC. Its protein product is CASGLVHLRLAGGHSHNEQFF.

The chain links TRBV19 to TRBJ1-2, with D possibly matching TRBD1 (5 bases). This CDR3 is built from 13 residues. Germline V gene data show CDR1 as LNHDA and CDR2 as SQIVND (reference sequence). With 7 bases removed from V and 2 bases from J, the gap between germline ends came to 11 bases. CDR3 in amino acids: CASKQVRNYGYTF. CDR3 DNA sequence: TGTGCCAGTAAACAGGTGCGCAACTATGGCTACACCTTC.

The rearrangement links TRBV29-1 to TRBJ1-2; 8 positions match TRBD1. V shed 3 bases, J shed 0 bases, and the junction held 6 bases outside the gene matches. The germline V gene encodes CDR1 SQVTM and CDR2 ANQGSEA. This CDR3 contains 15 residues. DNA for the CDR3: TGCAGCGTTGATAAAGACAGGGGTGCTAACTATGGCTACACCTTC. It specifies CSVDKDRGANYGYTF.

There are a few counts of this clone. The chain employs TRBV30 and TRBJ1-5, with a possible D match to TRBD1 (6 bases). In germline, CDR1 is GTSNPN, CDR2 SVGIG (reference sequence). V gave up 4 bases and J gave up 6 bases, with 19 bases separating them. The CDR3 runs 15 residues. The CDR3: CAWTPQGRGSQPQHF. The CDR3 DNA reads as TGTGCCTGGACCCCTCAGGGCAGGGGTAGTCAGCCCCAGCATTTT. Variable domain in full (rest from reference TRBV30 and TRBJ1-5): SQTIHQWPATLVQPVGSPLSLECTVEGTSNPNLYWYRQAAGRGLQLLFYSVGIGQISSEVPQNLSASRPQDRQFILSSKKLLLSDSGFYLCAWTPQGRGSQPQHFGDGTRLSIL.

This chain connects TRBV5-1 to TRBJ2-3; 12 bases line up with TRBD2. Germline assignment: CDR1 SGHRS and CDR2 YFSETQ. This CDR3 contains 18 residues. V shed 4 bases, J shed 4 bases, and the junction held 13 bases outside the gene matches. The DNA of the CDR3 is TGCGCCAGCAGCACTAGCGGGGGGATCCTGGCAGGTGCAGATACGCAGTATTTT. Translating gives CASSTSGGILAGADTQYF.

The J gene is TRBJ2-7, the V gene TRBV5-4; no clear D gene. In germline, CDR1 is SGHNT, CDR2 YYREEE (reference sequence). Trimming stripped 2 bases from V and 7 bases from J, with 19 bases between. This CDR3 has 15 residues. CDR3 in DNA: TGTGCCAGCAGCTTTTACCTGGGCCCCGTTAGTGAGCAGTACTTC. Translating it yields CASSFYLGPVSEQYF.

The CDR3 loop is CASSRRGYNEQFF. The DNA of the CDR3 is TGTGCCAGCAGCCGCAGGGGATACAATGAGCAGTTCTTC. The chain carries TRBV6-2 or TRBV6-3 and TRBJ2-1, with D perhaps matching TRBD1 (6 bases). This CDR3 has 13 residues. CDR1 is MNHEY and CDR2 is SVGEGT in the germline V gene. Trimming shortened V by 6 bases and J by 4 bases, and 10 bases separated the two germline ends.

The chain couples TRBV3-1 (or the pseudogene TRBV3-2) to TRBJ1-5; no clear D gene. CDR1 LGHDT and CDR2 YNNKEL come from the germline V gene (reference sequence). The CDR3 totals 13 residues. Trimming cost V 1 base and J 7 bases, with 8 bases left between them. The CDR3 DNA sequence: TGTGCCAGCAGCCAAGCCGAGGAACAGCCCCAGCATTTT. It is translated as CASSQAEEQPQHF.

The chain carries TRBV3-1 (or the pseudogene TRBV3-2) and TRBJ1-1; D may be TRBD1 (6 bases). V shed 0 bases and J shed 2 bases, with 7 bases lying between them. CDR3 length equals 14 residues. The germline V gene has CDR1 LGHDT and CDR2 YNNKEL (reference sequence). The CDR3: CASSQDGGNTEAFF. The CDR3 coding sequence is TGTGCCAGCAGCCAAGATGGGGGCAACACTGAAGCTTTCTTT.

V usage is TRBV3-1 (or the pseudogene TRBV3-2) and J usage is TRBJ1-2; no clear D. V dropped 2 bases and J dropped 4 bases, with 17 bases sitting between them. CDR3 size: 16 residues. CDR1 LGHDT and CDR2 YNNKEL come from the germline V gene (reference sequence). This CDR3 is CASSQRETARTYGYTF. CDR3 DNA: TGTGCCAGCAGCCAAAGAGAAACAGCTCGAACCTATGGCTACACCTTC.

This chain connects TRBV18 to TRBJ2-1; tentatively, D is TRBD2 (6 bases). The V gene lost 1 base and the J gene lost 5 bases, with 12 bases spanning the gap. This CDR3 region has 15 residues. Germline-derived CDR1 and CDR2 are KGHSH and LQKENI. CDR3: CASSPLGGVNNEQFF. The CDR3 bases are TGTGCCAGCTCACCACTAGGCGGGGTGAACAATGAGCAGTTCTTC.

This sequence joins TRBV19 and TRBJ1-4; a weak D match, TRBD1 (6 bases). The CDR3 runs 14 residues. Germline V gene sequence: CDR1 LNHDA, CDR2 SQIVND (reference sequence). Trimming took 7 bases from V and 4 from J, leaving 13 bases between them. CDR3: CASIDRMNNEKLFF. CDR3 coding DNA: TGTGCCAGTATTGACAGGATGAATAATGAAAAACTGTTTTTT. Supplemented by reference TRBV19 and TRBJ1-4, the full variable domain reads DGGITQSPKYLFRKEGQNVTLSCEQNLNHDAMYWYRQDPGQGLRLIYYSQIVNDFQKGDIAEGYSVSREKKESFPLTVTSAQKNPTAFYLCASIDRMNNEKLFFGSGTQLSVL.

This clone was counted ten times or more. The J gene is TRBJ1-6, the V gene TRBV6-2 or TRBV6-3; D is ambiguous. V lost 1 base to trimming and J lost 2 bases, with 15 bases between them. The CDR3 length is 18 residues. Per the germline V gene, CDR1 is MNHEY and CDR2 is SVGEGT. The CDR3 spells CASSYFQDFQTYNSPLHF. The CDR3 coding sequence is TGTGCCAGCAGTTACTTTCAGGATTTCCAAACCTATAATTCACCCCTCCACTTT.

The genes are TRBV7-2 and TRBJ2-7; TRBD2 agrees at 8 bases. V gave up 2 bases and J gave up 4 bases; unmatched junction bases: 7. The length of the CDR3 is 15 residues. Germline lookup yields CDR1 SGHTA and CDR2 FQGNSA. CDR3 DNA: TGTGCCAGCAGCTTAAGGGCAGGCGGGAGGTACGAGCAGTACTTC. As protein: CASSLRAGGRYEQYF.

This rearrangement joins TRBV6-2 or TRBV6-3 to TRBJ2-1; 9 positions agree with TRBD2. This CDR3 is built from 16 residues. Germline V gene data show CDR1 as MNHEY and CDR2 as SVGEGT. With 0 bases clipped from V and 5 bases from J, the junction kept 5 bases outside the gene matches. This CDR3 is CASSYSVAGGDNEQFF. Written as DNA, the CDR3 is TGTGCCAGCAGTTACTCGGTGGCGGGGGGGGACAATGAGCAGTTCTTC.

The V and J genes are TRBV6-6 and TRBJ1-1; the match to TRBD1 covers 8 bases. V shed 0 bases and J 3 bases; nucleotides not matched to a gene: 3. Per the germline V gene, CDR1 is MNHNY and CDR2 is SVGAGI (reference sequence). This CDR3 spans 15 amino acids. CDR3 sequence reads: CASSYSGTGHTEAFF. CDR3 coding DNA: TGTGCCAGCAGTTACTCTGGGACAGGCCACACTGAAGCTTTCTTT.

The rearrangement uses TRBV30 and TRBJ2-7, with D perhaps TRBD1 (7 bases). V dropped 4 bases and J dropped 6 bases, with 10 bases sitting between them. Germline V lookup: CDR1 GTSNPN, CDR2 SVGIG (reference sequence). The CDR3 extends over 11 amino acids. In DNA, the CDR3 is TGTGCCTGGAACAGGGGAGGCGAGCAGTACTTC. The encoded protein is CAWNRGGEQYF.